This TCR beta chain derives from a study of blood T cell repertoires in COVID-19. The data were produced by immunoSEQ multiplex PCR, yet TCRdb's version contains in-frame clones alone and is incomplete. The top ten clones hold roughly 5.2% of a sample with around 330,000 clones, roughly nine tenths of them seen once. Germline V gene data show CDR1 as MNHNY and CDR2 as SVGAGI (reference sequence). This CDR3 region has 16 residues. V was clipped by 6 bases and J by 2 bases; unmatched bases: 9. Cohorts were based on clinical histories the participants reported. The receptor's source is a man aged 60 to 69 who had recovered from COVID-19. The chain is built from TRBV6-6 and TRBJ2-3, with 9 bases matching TRBD2. Source material: PBMCs or T cells enriched from blood (not recorded which). The CDR3 nucleotides are TGTGCCAGCAGGCATAGTCTAGCGGGAAACACAGATACGCAGTATTTT. Its translation: CASRHSLAGNTDTQYF.